This T cell receptor beta chain comes out of a study of T cell changes during pregnancy in multiple sclerosis. The CDR3 is 13 residues long. CDR1 and CDR2 (germline): SEHNR, FQNEAQ (reference sequence). Trimming removed 3 bases at V and 5 bases at J, with 11 bases between. Using immunoSEQ multiplex PCR, the repertoire was profiled, and TCRdb retains in-frame clones only, with some absent. The sample lists more than 35,000 clones; about 92% were seen once. This chain connects TRBV7-9 to TRBJ2-7; tentative D call: TRBD1 (5 bases). The sequence was obtained from a female donor with multiple sclerosis, enrolled in a pregnancy study. Sample: CD8+ T cells from peripheral blood mononuclear cells, taken in the third trimester of pregnancy. CDR3 coding DNA: TGTGCCAGCAGCTTCCAACAGGTCAACGAGCAGTACTTC. It specifies CASSFQQVNEQYF.